This T cell receptor beta chain was obtained from a study of blood T cells in healthy people across ages. The germline CDR1 and CDR2 sequences are SGHTA and FQGNSA. The V gene lost 1 base and the J gene lost 6 bases, with 10 bases spanning the gap. The CDR3 spans 13 residues. The second PCR ran about 6 to 12 cycles with a sample-barcoded 5' primer and J-beta primers. TCRdb reprocessed the 5' RACE reads via MiXCR and lists one record per CDR3 protein. There are fewer than 2,000,000 distinct CDR3 sequences in the sample; about two fifths occur only once, and 20% to 25% lies in the top ten. The sample comprised blood. The TCR sequence derives from a human donor in good health. V usage is TRBV7-2 and J usage is TRBJ2-7, with unresolved D. In DNA form, the CDR3 reads TGTGCCAGCAGCTTAGTGTTGAGCCGCGAGCAGTACTTC. Protein sequence: CASSLVLSREQYF.